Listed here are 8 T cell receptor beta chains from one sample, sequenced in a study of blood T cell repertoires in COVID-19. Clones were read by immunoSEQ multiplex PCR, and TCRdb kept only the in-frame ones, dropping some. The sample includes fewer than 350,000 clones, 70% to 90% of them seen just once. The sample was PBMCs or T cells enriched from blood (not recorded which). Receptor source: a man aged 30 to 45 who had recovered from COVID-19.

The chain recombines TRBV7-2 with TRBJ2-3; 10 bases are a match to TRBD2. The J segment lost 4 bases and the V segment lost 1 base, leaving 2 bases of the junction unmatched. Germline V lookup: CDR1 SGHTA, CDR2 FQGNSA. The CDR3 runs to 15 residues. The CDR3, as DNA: TGTGCCAGCAGCTTAGGTAGCGGGGGGTCAGATACGCAGTATTTT. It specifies CASSLGSGGSDTQYF. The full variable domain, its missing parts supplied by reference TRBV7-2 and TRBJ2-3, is GAGVSQSPSNKVTEKGKDVELRCDPISGHTALYWYRQSLGQGLEFLIYFQGNSAPDKSGLPSDRFSAERTGGSVSTLTIQRTQQEDSAVYLCASSLGSGGSDTQYFGPGTRLTVL.

The CDR3 region has the DNA TGTGCCTGGAGCCTCGGGACAGGGAATTCACCCCTCCACTTT. Translating it yields CAWSLGTGNSPLHF. The rearrangement links TRBV30 to TRBJ1-6, with 9 nucleotides matching TRBD1. V trimming: 3 bases; J trimming: 7 bases; junction bases outside the gene matches: 4. The CDR3 extends over 14 amino acids. Germline assignment: CDR1 GTSNPN and CDR2 SVGIG (reference sequence).

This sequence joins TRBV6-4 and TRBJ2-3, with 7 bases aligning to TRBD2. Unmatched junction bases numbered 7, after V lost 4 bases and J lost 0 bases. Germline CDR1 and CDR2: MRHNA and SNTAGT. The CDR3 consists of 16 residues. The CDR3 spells CASSARRGSSTDTQYF. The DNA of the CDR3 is TGTGCCAGCAGTGCTCGGCGGGGGTCTAGCACAGATACGCAGTATTTT.

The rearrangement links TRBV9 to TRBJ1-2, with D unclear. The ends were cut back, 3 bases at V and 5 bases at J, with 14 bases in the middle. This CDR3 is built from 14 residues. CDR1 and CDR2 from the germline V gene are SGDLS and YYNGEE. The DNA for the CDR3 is TGTGCCAGCAGCGGAGGTGCGGGGTCGTATGGCTACACCTTC. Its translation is CASSGGAGSYGYTF.

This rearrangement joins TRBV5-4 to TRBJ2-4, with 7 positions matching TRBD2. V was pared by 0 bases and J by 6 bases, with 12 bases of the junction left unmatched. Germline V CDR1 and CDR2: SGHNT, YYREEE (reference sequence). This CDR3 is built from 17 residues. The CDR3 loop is CASSLGSGGGERNIQYF. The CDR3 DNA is TGTGCCAGCAGCTTGGGGTCCGGCGGGGGAGAAAGAAACATTCAGTACTTC.

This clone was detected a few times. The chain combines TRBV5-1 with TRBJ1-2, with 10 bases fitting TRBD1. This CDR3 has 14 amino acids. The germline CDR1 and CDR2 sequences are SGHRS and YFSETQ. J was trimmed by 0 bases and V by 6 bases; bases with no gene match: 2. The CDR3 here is CASTGQGANYGYTF. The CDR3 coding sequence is TGCGCCAGCACTGGACAGGGGGCTAACTATGGCTACACCTTC.

The CDR3 DNA reads TGTGCCATCAGTGAGTCTGGGGCTACGCAGTATTTT. It encodes CAISESGATQYF. The gene calls are TRBV10-3 and TRBJ2-3; tentatively, D is TRBD1 (5 bases). Germline CDR1 ENHRY, CDR2 SYGVKD. The CDR3 is made up of 12 amino acids. The germline V and J ends were trimmed by 0 bases and 8 bases, with 6 bases remaining between them.

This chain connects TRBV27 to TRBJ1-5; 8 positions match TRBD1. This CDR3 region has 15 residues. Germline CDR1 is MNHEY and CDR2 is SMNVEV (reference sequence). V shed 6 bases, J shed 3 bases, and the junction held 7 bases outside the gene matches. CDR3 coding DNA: TGTGCCAGCAGATTCAGGGACAGGCCCAATCAGCCCCAGCATTTT. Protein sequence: CASRFRDRPNQPQHF.